Listed here is a single TCR beta chain. The data are from a study of shared clonotypes between healthy human individuals. It was across several immunoSEQ plates that each subset's genomic DNA was evenly split. The repertoire was sequenced with immunoSEQ multiplex PCR; TCRdb's copy has only in-frame clones and lacks some. Of 2 million to 3 million clones listed, approximately 93% are singletons. Trimming took off 0 bases at V and 0 bases at J, with 12 bases between the two ends. The CDR3 consists of 17 residues. CDR1 is SGHTA, CDR2 FQGNSA, per germline. This chain joins TRBV7-2 and TRBJ2-1, with D uncertain. The TCR sequence derives from a man between 18 and 29 years old in good health. Some clones in this sample may be carry-over from other donors' samples. Sequenced: naive CD4+ T cells from PBMCs. The sample's subset: CD45RA+ positively selected. The CDR3 loop is CASSLALGTVSYNEQFF. DNA for the CDR3: TGTGCCAGCAGCTTAGCGCTTGGTACGGTCTCCTACAATGAGCAGTTCTTC.